This TCR beta chain was observed in a study of cytomegalovirus exposure and HLA in healthy donors. The study sampled nominally healthy donors, though unrecorded immune exposures were likely. PCR was performed using 60 Vbeta and 13 Jbeta primers. Here immunoSEQ multiplex PCR was the method, and the copy in TCRdb shows in-frame clones only, minus some. The table has approximately 68,000 clones, roughly four fifths seen once. A remark on this clone: Its antigen is still unknown. Mismatch with germline at one junction end may stem from a read error.

Study observations and caveats: Earlier analysis looked at TCR beta V segments, and most were productive about 87% or about 30% of the time. The investigators catalogued under 200 TCR beta chains as cytomegalovirus-associated.

The CDR3 is 17 residues long. Germline loops: CDR1 SSHAT, CDR2 FNYEAQ (reference sequence). The sequence derives from a woman aged 25 to 39 in good health and CMV-seropositive. The sequencing input was PBMCs. The chain couples TRBV7-7 to TRBJ2-2, with 13 bases lining up with TRBD2. The DNA for the CDR3 is TGTGCTAGCAGCCTTGGACTAGCGGGAGCGAGGACCGGGGAGCTGTTTTTT. This sequence encodes CASSLGLAGARTGELFF.